This TCR beta chain is from a study of blood T cell repertoires in COVID-19. About the research overall: Acute and convalescent COVID-19 specimens originated in the United States, Italy and Spain.

The repertoire was sequenced with immunoSEQ multiplex PCR; TCRdb's copy has only in-frame clones and lacks some. The data contain about 440,000 clones, 80% to 95% of them singletons. V shed 1 base, J shed 15 bases, and the junction held 6 bases outside the gene matches. Per germline, CDR1 LNHDA and CDR2 SQIVND (reference sequence). This CDR3 contains 12 residues. This clone was counted once. The clonotype comes from a man between 18 and 29 years old who had recovered from COVID-19. The specimen sequenced was PBMCs or T cells enriched from blood (not recorded which). This chain uses TRBV19 with TRBJ2-1; 7 positions match TRBD2. The DNA of the CDR3 is TGTGCCAGTAGTATAGGAGGCGGGAGTTGGTTCTTC. It codes for CASSIGGGSWFF.